These 22 T cell receptor beta chains were sequenced from one sample in a study of identical twins. TCRdb re-analysed the 5' RACE reads in MiXCR, keeping a single row per CDR3 protein. The sample includes 350,000 to 400,000 distinct CDR3 sequences, around 9% of them seen just once. The material sequenced was naive T cells sorted from blood. The source is a woman aged 50 to 60 in good health.

This clonotype was detected only a few times. The chain carries TRBV11-1 and TRBJ2-7; TRBD2 might be the D (5 bases). V lost 5 bases and J 5 bases, leaving 13 bases between the germline ends. Germline V lookup: CDR1 SGHAT, CDR2 FQDESV (reference sequence). This CDR3 is built from 13 residues. CDR3 DNA sequence: TGTGCCAGCAGCCCCGGGGAGCAGGACGAGCAGTACTTC. The encoded protein is CASSPGEQDEQYF. The full variable domain, in which reference TRBV11-1 and TRBJ2-7 provide the parts outside the CDR3, is EAEVAQSPRYKITEKSQAVAFWCDPISGHATLYWYRQILGQGPELLVQFQDESVVDDSQLPKDRFSAERLKGVDSTLKIQPAELGDSAMYLCASSPGEQDEQYFGPGTRLTVT.

This clonotype appeared many times. J is TRBJ2-7 and V is TRBV7-8; 7 bases align to TRBD1. V shed 1 base, J shed 3 bases, and the junction held 3 bases outside the gene matches. The CDR3 spans 14 residues. Germline V lookup: CDR1 SGHVS, CDR2 FQNEAQ. CDR3 residues: CASSLERGLYEQYF. CDR3 bases: TGTGCCAGCAGCTTAGAGAGGGGGCTCTACGAGCAGTACTTC.

The chain is built from TRBV11-3 and TRBJ2-2; 10 nucleotides align to TRBD1. This CDR3 region has 18 residues. CDR1 and CDR2 (germline): SGHNT, YENEEA. V gave up 4 bases and J gave up 2 bases; unmatched junction bases: 10. CDR3 sequence reads: CASSSIGDRGPNTGELFF. Here the CDR3 DNA reads TGTGCCAGCAGCTCCATCGGGGACAGGGGACCAAACACCGGGGAGCTGTTTTTT.

The gene calls are TRBV27 and TRBJ2-2; no reliable D call. V gave up 4 bases and J gave up 1 base, with 7 bases separating them. Germline CDR1 and CDR2: MNHEY and SMNVEV (reference sequence). CDR3 length: 14 amino acids. Here the CDR3 reads CASSSSGNTGELFF. Written as DNA, the CDR3 is TGTGCCAGCAGTTCATCAGGGAACACCGGGGAGCTGTTTTTT.

With respect to this clonotype: At one end, the junction sequence differs from germline, possibly due to a read error. The chain couples TRBV19 to TRBJ2-1; no firm D call. The germline CDR1 and CDR2 sequences are LNHDA and SQIVND (reference sequence). The CDR3 runs to 16 residues. CDR3 amino acids: CASSIDPGLRKDELFF. The DNA for the CDR3 is TGTGCCAGTAGTATAGATCCGGGCCTTCGAAAAGATGAGCTGTTCTTC. Supplemented by reference TRBV19 and TRBJ2-1, the full variable domain reads DGGITQSPKYLFRKEGQNVTLSCEQNLNHDAMYWYRQDPGQGLRLIYYSQIVNDFQKGDIAEGYSVSREKKESFPLTVTSAQKNPTAFYLCASSIDPGLRKDELFFGPGTRLTVL.

This clonotype was seen a handful of times. This chain links TRBV2 with TRBJ2-2; tentatively, D is TRBD1 or TRBD2 (5 bases each). Germline V gene data show CDR1 as SNHLY and CDR2 as FYNNEI. The CDR3 sequence is 15 residues long. V was clipped by 7 bases and J by 0 bases, with 12 bases between them. The CDR3 region has the DNA TGTGCCAGCAAATTTGGGGGAACGAACACCGGGGAGCTGTTTTTT. It encodes CASKFGGTNTGELFF.

This clonotype was counted between two and nine times. The chain couples TRBV7-9 to TRBJ1-2; D is unresolved. The V gene's germline CDR1 is SEHNR and CDR2 FQNEAQ (reference sequence). V was cut by 7 bases and J by 4 bases, with 13 bases left in between. This CDR3 has 13 amino acids. CDR3 protein: CASTQAGSYGYTF. In DNA, the CDR3 is TGTGCCAGCACCCAAGCAGGAAGCTATGGCTACACCTTC.

Only a few counts were recorded for this clonotype. CDR3 protein: CASRRQGQETQYF. The DNA of the CDR3 is TGTGCCAGCAGACGACAGGGGCAAGAGACCCAGTACTTC. The chain joins TRBV5-5 to TRBJ2-5; 8 bases agree with TRBD1. CDR3 length equals 13 residues. Per germline, CDR1 SGHKS and CDR2 YYEKEE (reference sequence). J was trimmed by 2 bases and V by 5 bases; bases with no gene match: 2. Combining the CDR3 with reference TRBV5-5 and TRBJ2-5 gives the whole variable domain DAGVTQSPTHLIKTRGQQVTLRCSPISGHKSVSWYQQVLGQGPQFIFQYYEKEERGRGNFPDRFSARQFPNYSSELNVNALLLGDSALYLCASRRQGQETQYFGPGTRLLVL.

V gene TRBV4-2 combines with J gene TRBJ2-2; TRBD1 is a possible D gene (6 bases). CDR1 and CDR2 from the germline V gene are LGHNA and YNFKEQ. V lost 9 bases to trimming and J lost 5 bases, with 25 bases between them. The CDR3 sequence is 17 residues long. The CDR3, as DNA: TGTGCCAGTAGGCAAACAGGGTACGGCCAAACGACCGGGGAGCTGTTTTTT. Its translation is CASRQTGYGQTTGELFF.

A word on this clonotype: The junction and the germline gene differ at one end; a read error may be behind it. The genes are TRBV7-3 and TRBJ2-1, with 7 bases identical to TRBD2. This CDR3 is 13 amino acids long. Per the germline V gene, CDR1 is SGHTA and CDR2 is FQGTGA. CDR3 region: CASSQGSGTTTLF. Here the CDR3 DNA reads TGTGCCAGCAGCCAAGGGTCCGGGACTACCACGCTCTTC.

This clonotype was observed a few times. The V and J genes are TRBV11-2 and TRBJ2-1, with D perhaps matching TRBD2 (7 bases). CDR1 is SGHAT, CDR2 FQNNGV, per germline. The CDR3 is made up of 15 amino acids. Trimming took 5 bases from V and 8 from J, leaving 19 bases between them. CDR3 sequence reads: CASSLGAGVLDEQFF. CDR3 bases: TGTGCCAGCAGCCTGGGGGCGGGAGTACTCGATGAGCAGTTCTTC.

This clonotype was seen a few times. The chain joins TRBV6-6 to TRBJ2-1; 7 bases fit TRBD2. CDR1 is MNHNY and CDR2 is SVGAGI in the germline V gene (reference sequence). Trimming cost V 5 bases and J 3 bases; bases outside gene matches: 7. The CDR3 runs 15 residues. The CDR3 DNA follows: TGTGCCAGCAGTACCGGGACTAACATCTACAATGAGCAGTTCTTC. Protein product: CASSTGTNIYNEQFF.

This clonotype was observed a single time. The junction departs from the called germline gene at one end, perhaps through a read error. The chain links TRBV11-2 to TRBJ1-1, with no clear D. This CDR3 comprises 16 residues. Germline lookup yields CDR1 SGHAT and CDR2 FQNNGV. CDR3 sequence: CPSSPTRQVGTTEAFF. The DNA for the CDR3 is TGTCCCAGCAGCCCTACCCGGCAGGTGGGAACCACTGAAGCTTTCTTT.

In its sample, this clonotype was seen many times. This sequence joins TRBV12-3 or TRBV12-4 and TRBJ2-1; 10 bases are shared with TRBD2. The CDR3 spans 15 residues. The junction had 10 bases not matched to a gene; V was cut back by 7 bases and J by 7 bases. The DNA for the CDR3 is TGTGCCAGCACCCTGAGGAGCGGGAGGGTTAATGAGCAGTTCTTC. Protein sequence: CASTLRSGRVNEQFF.

This clonotype was seen at least ten times. The chain recombines TRBV12-3 or TRBV12-4 with TRBJ1-6, with D unclear. V was trimmed by 3 bases and J by 15 bases, leaving 12 bases between them. CDR3 length: 12 residues. CDR3 DNA: TGTGCCAGCAGTTTTAATCGGAAGCTCCTCCACTTT. Translating gives CASSFNRKLLHF.

The chain recombines TRBV15 with TRBJ2-2; 8 nucleotides align to TRBD2. This CDR3 is built from 16 residues. V lost 0 bases, J lost 6 bases, and 6 bases stayed unmatched. Germline CDR1 is LNHNV and CDR2 is YYDKDF (reference sequence). CDR3 loop: CATSRDPGTRAGELFF. The DNA of the CDR3 is TGTGCCACCAGCAGAGATCCGGGGACTAGAGCCGGGGAGCTGTTTTTT.

About this clonotype: One junction end does not reproduce the germline sequence, and a read error may be involved. J is TRBJ1-1 and V is TRBV9; perhaps TRBD1 as D (6 bases). Germline CDR1 reads SGDLS; CDR2 reads YYNGEE. This CDR3 region has 12 residues. The CDR3 DNA is TGTGCCAGCGAGGGGGTAGGTGCTGACGCTTTCTTT. It codes for CASEGVGADAFF.

This chain uses TRBV12-3 or TRBV12-4 with TRBJ1-5; the match to TRBD1 covers 11 bases. After removal of 4 bases from V and 5 bases from J, the junction contained 4 bases not matched to a gene. This CDR3 is 15 amino acids long. The CDR3: CASSSRTGGDQPQHF. CDR3 DNA: TGTGCCAGCAGTTCCCGGACAGGGGGCGATCAGCCCCAGCATTTT.

V is TRBV5-5 and J is TRBJ1-1; a possible D gene is TRBD1 (5 bases). V was pared by 3 bases and J by 11 bases, with 17 bases between. This CDR3 is built from 13 residues. Germline assignment: CDR1 SGHKS and CDR2 YYEKEE (reference sequence). CDR3 nucleotide sequence: TGTGCCAGCAGCTCCGGGACCGGAGTGATGGCTTTCTTT. Translated, it gives CASSSGTGVMAFF.

This clonotype was counted many times. For the CDR3, the DNA is TGTGCCAGCAGTGACTCGGGACAGGGCACAGATACGCAGTATTTT. Its translation is CASSDSGQGTDTQYF. The chain recombines TRBV6-4 with TRBJ2-3; 8 bases map to TRBD1. V dropped 0 bases and J dropped 1; count of bases not matched to a gene: 0. Per germline, CDR1 MRHNA and CDR2 SNTAGT. The CDR3 contains 15 residues.

At least ten counts were recorded for this clonotype. V usage is TRBV29-1 and J usage is TRBJ2-3, with 7 bases fitting TRBD2. There are 13 residues in the CDR3. Germline CDR1 reads SQVTM; CDR2 reads ANQGSEA. The V gene end was trimmed by 8 bases and the J gene end by 0 bases; junction bases not matched to a gene: 5. The CDR3 loop is CSTTSVSTDTQYF. The CDR3 region has the DNA TGCAGCACAACTAGCGTTAGCACAGATACGCAGTATTTT.

The V gene is TRBV28, the J gene TRBJ1-2; D is possibly TRBD1 (6 bases). Germline CDR1 MDHEN, CDR2 SYDVKM. Trimming removed 4 bases at V and 3 bases at J, with 15 bases between. This CDR3 has 15 residues. This CDR3 reads CASSSLGGDHYGYTF. The CDR3 DNA sequence: TGTGCCAGCAGTTCACTTGGGGGCGACCACTATGGCTACACCTTC.